This record covers a single T cell receptor (beta chain). As handled by the study authors: For nucleated cells, counts were estimated from reference gene primer amplification. The assay was immunoSEQ multiplex PCR, and TCRdb's table has in-frame clones only and misses some. D and trimming were read from the DNA, whereas the V and J calls and clone size are those reported in that table. The table shows some 56,000 clones, with roughly nine tenths occurring only once. The CDR3 totals 13 residues. Germline CDR1 and CDR2: KGHSH and LQKENI. Trimming pared 3 bases from V and 14 bases from J, leaving 16 bases between. The data originate from a study of blood T cell repertoires in COVID-19. Followed longitudinally, the Seattle patients had been enrolled during active infection.

V gene TRBV18 combines with J gene TRBJ1-4; D is possibly TRBD1 (6 bases). Sequencing was performed on peripheral blood. This TCR derives from a woman in her sixties with COVID-19, enrolled during active disease. DNA for the CDR3: TGTGCCAGCTCACCGACTACAGGGTATGAGCTGTTTTTT. Encoded protein: CASSPTTGYELFF.